This T cell receptor (beta chain) was identified in a study of T cells expressing NK-cell markers. Background on the study: HCMV serostatus: seven of eight sequenced donors positive, one negative. General observations from the study: In 6 or 7 donors, dominant NKG2C+ clonotypes were roughly 1.0-7.5% of CD8+ T cells. Whether the expanded NKG2C+ T cell clones recognized HCMV remained unclear.

To note about this clonotype: Its matching antigen is unknown.

Template switching by 5'RACE with UMIs generated the TCR beta cDNA. TCRdb processed the 5' RACE reads again and assigns one entry to each CDR3 protein, with no DNA. This sample's table reports about 370,000 distinct CDR3 sequences. CDR1 is SGHRS, CDR2 YFSETQ, per germline. CDR3 length: 18 amino acids. The sample taken for sequencing was blood T cells: a sorted CD56 or NKG2C T cell subset, CD4+ or CD8+ T cells, or bulk PBMC T cells (not recorded which). The sequence came from a woman aged 45-59 years in good health. The rearrangement uses TRBV5-1 and TRBJ2-3; there is no DNA to check the TCRdb D call of TRBD2. The CDR3 region is CASSANPSLAGGADTQYF.